Below, 8 T cell receptor beta chains from the same sample are listed, as sequenced in a study of CD8 T cells in ankylosing spondylitis. The study's findings and limits: Seven or eight highly homologous variants made up a TCR beta motif, and this motif appeared characteristic of ankylosing spondylitis blood.

TCRdb processed the 5' RACE reads anew with MiXCR; each CDR3 protein has one entry. Of about 800,000 distinct CDR3 sequences in the sample, about 12% are singletons; the top ten hold around 0.51%. No antigen has been assigned to these receptors. The sample comprised blood, either unsorted or a sorted T cell fraction (not recorded which). The receptors come from a male donor with ankylosing spondylitis.

This clonotype was counted ten times or more. This chain links TRBV20-1 with TRBJ1-1; D not resolved. V was cut by 2 bases and J by 9 bases, with 10 bases left in between. The CDR3 is 11 amino acids. Germline V CDR1 and CDR2: DFQATT, SNEGSKA (reference sequence). Written as DNA, the CDR3 is TGCAGTGCTAGACTGGGGAATCAAGCTTTCTTT. Translation: CSARLGNQAFF.

The V and J genes are TRBV29-1 and TRBJ2-5; D call uncertain. CDR1 and CDR2 from the germline V gene are SQVTM and ANQGSEA. The CDR3 is made up of 13 amino acids. Deletions cut 7 bases from V and 4 bases from J, with 16 bases between. Here the CDR3 reads CSAQSPARETQYF. The CDR3 nucleotides are TGCAGCGCCCAATCCCCGGCGCGAGAGACCCAGTACTTC.

The chain is built from TRBV6-5 and TRBJ2-5; the D is unclear. With 2 bases removed from V and 0 bases from J, the gap between germline ends came to 7 bases. Germline CDR1 is MNHEY and CDR2 is SVGAGI. This CDR3 has 14 residues. In DNA, the CDR3 is TGTGCCAGCAGTTACCTGGGTAACCAAGAGACCCAGTACTTC. Translated: CASSYLGNQETQYF.

This clonotype was found many times. The J gene is TRBJ2-5, the V gene TRBV20-1; maybe TRBD2 (6 bases). V lost 0 bases, J lost 6 bases, and 17 bases lay in between. This CDR3 comprises 15 residues. Per the germline V gene, CDR1 is DFQATT and CDR2 is SNEGSKA (reference sequence). As DNA, the CDR3 is TGCAGTGCTAGAGATCCCCTAGGAGGGTTAAAGACCCAGTACTTC. It encodes CSARDPLGGLKTQYF.

The V gene is TRBV6-2 or TRBV6-3, the J gene TRBJ2-5; D perhaps matches TRBD2 (5 bases). Per germline, CDR1 MNHEY and CDR2 SVGEGT. Between the trimmed V and J ends, which lost 2 bases and 5 bases, there was a span of 12 bases. This CDR3 region has 14 residues. CDR3 bases: TGTGCCAGCAGTTACATCCCTTGGAGGGAGACCCAGTACTTC. Its protein product is CASSYIPWRETQYF.

The CDR3 nucleotides are TGTGCCAGCAAGAAAACCTGGACAGGGAGTTACGAGCAGTACTTC. Its translation is CASKKTWTGSYEQYF. The chain recombines TRBV6-1 with TRBJ2-7, with 8 bases identical to TRBD1. J gave up 4 bases and V 7 bases, and 12 bases lay outside the gene matches. The CDR3 covers 15 residues. Germline V gene lookup returns CDR1 MNHNS and CDR2 SASEGT.

This clonotype was recorded a few times. The chain uses TRBV7-9 and TRBJ2-1; 8 positions match TRBD1. The junction had 15 bases not matched to a gene; V was cut back by 5 bases and J by 6 bases. The CDR3 has 17 residues. From germline, CDR1 is SEHNR and CDR2 FQNEAQ (reference sequence). This chain's CDR3 is CASSRDRSSVSANEQFF. CDR3 DNA sequence: TGTGCCAGCAGCCGGGACAGGTCGTCCGTAAGTGCCAATGAGCAGTTCTTC.

This chain links TRBV20-1 with TRBJ1-3, with D tentatively TRBD1 (6 bases). The ends were cut back, 2 bases at V and 1 base at J, with 9 bases in the middle. Germline loops: CDR1 DFQATT, CDR2 SNEGSKA (reference sequence). The CDR3 is 14 amino acids. The CDR3 sequence: CSARSDRSGNTIYF. CDR3 DNA: TGCAGTGCTAGATCTGACAGGTCTGGAAACACCATATATTTT.